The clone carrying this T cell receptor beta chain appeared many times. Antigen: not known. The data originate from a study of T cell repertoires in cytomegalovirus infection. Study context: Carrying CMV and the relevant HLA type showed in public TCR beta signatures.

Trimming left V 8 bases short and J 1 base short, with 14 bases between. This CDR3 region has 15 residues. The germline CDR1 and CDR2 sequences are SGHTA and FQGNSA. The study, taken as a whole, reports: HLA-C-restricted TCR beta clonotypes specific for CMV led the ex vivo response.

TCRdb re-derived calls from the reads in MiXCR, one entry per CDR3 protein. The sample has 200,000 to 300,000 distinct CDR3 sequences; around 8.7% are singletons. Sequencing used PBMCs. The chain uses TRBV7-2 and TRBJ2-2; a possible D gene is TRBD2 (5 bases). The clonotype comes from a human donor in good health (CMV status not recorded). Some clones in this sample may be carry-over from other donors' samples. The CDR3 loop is CASRHRRGNTGELFF. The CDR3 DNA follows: TGTGCCAGCCGTCACCGCCGGGGGAACACCGGGGAGCTGTTTTTT.